The clone carrying this TCR beta chain was observed a handful of times. The target antigen is unknown. PCR amplification relied on 60 Vbeta primers (plus 13 Jbeta primers). TCRdb's table, derived via immunoSEQ multiplex PCR, lists solely in-frame clones and lacks some. The sample lists 90,000 to 130,000 clones, roughly 80% occurring once. This sample stems from a study of cytomegalovirus exposure and HLA in healthy donors. The study's findings and limits: Later work showed greater clonal expansion in HLA-associated TCR beta chains than in equally common others. In an earlier analysis, most TCR beta V segments were productive about 87% or about 30% of the time.

Healthy bone marrow donors made up the donors. The CDR3 loop spans 13 amino acids. Losses at the gene ends were 8 bases for V and 7 bases for J; bases not matched to a gene: 8. CDR1 is SGHRS, CDR2 YFSETQ, per germline. The chain combines TRBV5-1 with TRBJ1-2; 10 bases agree with TRBD1. Sequenced input: PBMCs. The clonotype comes from a man aged 25 to 40 in good health and CMV-seropositive. The CDR3 DNA sequence: TGCGCCAGTTCGACAGGGGGCGATGGTGGCTACACCTTC. Protein product: CASSTGGDGGYTF. Together with reference TRBV5-1 and TRBJ1-2, the CDR3 gives the full variable domain: KAGVTQTPRYLIKTRGQQVTLSCSPISGHRSVSWYQQTPGQGLQFLFEYFSETQRNKGNFPGRFSGRQFSNSRSEMNVSTLELGDSALYLCASSTGGDGGYTFGSGTRLTVV.